The 27 T cell receptor beta chains below all came from one sample that was sequenced in a study of T cell responses to AZD1222 COVID-19 vaccine. Repertoires were generated with immunoSEQ multiplex PCR, while TCRdb's copy carries only in-frame clones and drops some. The table has more than 95,000 clones, about 89% seen once. Sequences were derived from peripheral blood, sampled 28 days after the second dose of the MenACWY control vaccine. These receptors were collected from an adult who received the MenACWY meningococcal vaccine as a control.

In this sample, this clone turned up a few times. CDR3 in DNA: TGTGCCAGCAGTTATTGGGAAGTGGAGGAGGAAAAACTGTTTTTT. This translates into CASSYWEVEEEKLFF. The chain joins TRBV6-5 to TRBJ1-4, with unresolved D. The germline V gene has CDR1 MNHEY and CDR2 SVGAGI. Trimming stripped 3 bases from V and 8 bases from J, with 16 bases between. The CDR3 has 15 amino acids.

This chain uses TRBV5-6 with TRBJ1-1, with TRBD1 matching over 7 bases. Germline loops: CDR1 SGHDT, CDR2 YYEEEE. V gave up 3 bases and J gave up 3 bases; unmatched junction bases: 14. CDR3 size: 17 residues. CDR3: CASSSPGQFGRYTEAFF. The CDR3 bases are TGTGCCAGCAGCTCTCCGGGACAGTTTGGCAGATACACTGAAGCTTTCTTT.

This chain links TRBV6-5 with TRBJ1-6; no firm D call. CDR3 size: 14 residues. Per the germline V gene, CDR1 is MNHEY and CDR2 is SVGAGI. Trimming removed 6 bases from V and 0 bases from J, with 6 bases in between. The CDR3 spells CASRVSSYNSPLHF. The DNA for the CDR3 is TGTGCCAGCAGAGTAAGCTCCTATAATTCACCCCTCCACTTT.

The J gene is TRBJ1-1, the V gene TRBV5-4; D is perhaps TRBD1 (6 bases). The CDR3 runs 15 residues. With 4 bases removed from V and 1 base from J, the gap between germline ends came to 14 bases. Germline CDR1 is SGHNT and CDR2 is YYREEE (reference sequence). The CDR3 sequence is CASSPNHRANTEAFF. CDR3 DNA sequence: TGTGCCAGCAGCCCCAACCACAGGGCGAACACTGAAGCTTTCTTT.

The J gene is TRBJ1-2, the V gene TRBV5-1; D is ambiguous. This CDR3 has 15 residues. The V end was cut by 4 bases, the J end by 3 bases, with 16 bases between. Germline CDR1 and CDR2: SGHRS and YFSETQ. The CDR3 region is CASSRAPNGDYGYTF. The DNA for the CDR3 is TGCGCCAGCAGCCGGGCCCCAAACGGCGACTATGGCTACACCTTC.

The rearrangement links TRBV24-1 to TRBJ2-1, with D possibly TRBD2 on 5 matching bases. The CDR3 consists of 12 residues. Germline V gives CDR1 KGHDR, CDR2 SFDVKD. Between the trimmed V and J ends, which lost 6 bases and 6 bases, there was a span of 8 bases. CDR3 sequence: CATSREGNEQFF. CDR3 sequence (DNA): TGTGCCACCAGTCGTGAGGGCAATGAGCAGTTCTTC.

The CDR3 here is CASSQDRVSTEAFF. The DNA of the CDR3 is TGCGCCAGCAGCCAGGACAGGGTTAGCACTGAAGCTTTCTTT. V is TRBV4-1 and J is TRBJ1-1, with TRBD1 identical over 8 bases. Germline CDR1 MGHRA, CDR2 YSYEKL. The CDR3 consists of 14 residues. Trimming removed 3 bases from V and 4 bases from J; junction bases left unmatched: 4.

In its sample, this clone was seen a few times. The chain combines TRBV18 with TRBJ2-3; TRBD2 aligns across 8 bases. Per germline, CDR1 KGHSH and CDR2 LQKENI. This CDR3 has 18 amino acids. V lost 2 bases to trimming and J lost 1 base; unmatched junction nucleotides: 11. The DNA for the CDR3 is TGTGCCAGCTCACCAGGGACTAGGGCCCCGGGTGGCACAGATACGCAGTATTTT. It codes for CASSPGTRAPGGTDTQYF.

This chain uses TRBV28 with TRBJ2-5; 9 bases are a match to TRBD1. With 4 bases clipped from V and 5 bases from J, the junction kept 8 bases outside the gene matches. The CDR3 length is 15 residues. CDR1 is MDHEN, CDR2 SYDVKM, per germline. CDR3 sequence reads: CASSSIRDRVETQYF. Written as DNA, the CDR3 is TGTGCCAGCAGTTCTATCCGGGACAGGGTTGAGACCCAGTACTTC.

This clone was counted a few times. V usage is TRBV7-3 and J usage is TRBJ2-2; a weak D match, TRBD2 (5 bases). V was clipped by 2 bases and J by 4 bases, with 8 bases between them. The CDR3 length is 14 residues. Germline-derived CDR1 and CDR2 are SGHTA and FQGTGA. The chain's CDR3 is CASSLGGLTGELFF. DNA for the CDR3: TGTGCCAGCAGCTTAGGCGGGCTCACCGGGGAGCTGTTTTTT.

The chain links TRBV5-1 to TRBJ1-1, with D possibly being TRBD1 (5 bases). Germline assignment: CDR1 SGHRS and CDR2 YFSETQ. Deletions cut 0 bases from V and 3 bases from J, with 12 bases between. This CDR3 spans 15 amino acids. The CDR3 DNA sequence: TGCGCCAGCAGCTTGGCCGGGACTCCAGACACTGAAGCTTTCTTT. As protein: CASSLAGTPDTEAFF.

This rearrangement joins TRBV30 to TRBJ2-6, with D possibly TRBD1 on 6 matching bases. Trimming took off 0 bases at V and 0 bases at J, with 18 bases between the two ends. From germline, CDR1 is GTSNPN and CDR2 SVGIG (reference sequence). The CDR3 length is 19 residues. The CDR3 reads CAWSVRWVGGTSGANVLTF. The CDR3 DNA sequence: TGTGCCTGGAGTGTACGGTGGGTAGGGGGAACCTCTGGGGCCAACGTCCTGACTTTC.

The J gene is TRBJ2-7, the V gene TRBV7-8; TRBD2 might be the D (6 bases). From germline, CDR1 is SGHVS and CDR2 FQNEAQ. This CDR3 spans 14 amino acids. With 5 bases removed from V and 1 base from J, the gap between germline ends came to 12 bases. CDR3 DNA: TGTGCCAGCAGCGGAGGGGATAGTTCCTACGAGCAGTACTTC. Amino acid sequence: CASSGGDSSYEQYF. The variable domain in full, with the rest retrieved from reference TRBV7-8 and TRBJ2-7, is GAGVSQSPRYKVAKRGQDVALRCDPISGHVSLFWYQQALGQGPEFLTYFQNEAQLDKSGLPSDRFFAERPEGSVSTLKIQRTQQEDSAVYLCASSGGDSSYEQYFGPGTRLTVT.

This clone appeared once. The V gene is TRBV27, the J gene TRBJ2-7; 7 bases are a match to TRBD2. The J segment lost 7 bases and the V segment lost 2 bases, leaving 5 bases of the junction unmatched. Germline V gene sequence: CDR1 MNHEY, CDR2 SMNVEV (reference sequence). This CDR3 spans 13 amino acids. This CDR3 reads CASSLGTTWEQYF. The CDR3 nucleotides are TGTGCCAGCAGTTTAGGGACTACTTGGGAGCAGTACTTC.

The V call is TRBV9, the J call TRBJ2-1, with D tentatively TRBD1 or TRBD2 (5 bases each). V was pared by 1 base and J by 0 bases, with 11 bases between. CDR1 and CDR2 from the germline V gene are SGDLS and YYNGEE. The CDR3 totals 16 residues. The CDR3 nucleotides are TGTGCCAGCAGCGTACATCGGGGCGACTCCTACAATGAGCAGTTCTTC. It translates to CASSVHRGDSYNEQFF.

V gene TRBV7-2 combines with J gene TRBJ1-6; D might be TRBD1 (5 bases). Germline V gene data show CDR1 as SGHTA and CDR2 as FQGNSA. Trimming cost V 5 bases and J 7 bases, with 12 bases left between them. The CDR3 sequence is 14 residues long. CDR3 DNA sequence: TGTGCCAGCAGCCCCGGACACGAGAATTCACCCCTCCACTTT. Encoded protein: CASSPGHENSPLHF.

The V gene is TRBV3-1 (or the pseudogene TRBV3-2), the J gene TRBJ2-1; D is perhaps TRBD2 (6 bases). V gave up 4 bases and J gave up 4 bases, with 14 bases separating them. Looked up from germline, CDR1 is LGHDT and CDR2 is YNNKEL (reference sequence). The CDR3 spans 15 residues. CDR3 DNA: TGTGCCAGCAGCCCCCGGGGCGGGGCGTACAATGAGCAGTTCTTC. It encodes CASSPRGGAYNEQFF.

This chain links TRBV4-1 with TRBJ1-4; D is uncertain. The germline V and J ends were trimmed by 0 bases and 4 bases, with 15 bases remaining between them. The CDR3 covers 17 residues. Per the germline V gene, CDR1 is MGHRA and CDR2 is YSYEKL. CDR3 nucleotide sequence: TGCGCCAGCAGCCAAGATGCCCACGGTTCGGGTAATGAAAAACTGTTTTTT. Its translation is CASSQDAHGSGNEKLFF.

The table lists this clone with many counts. The J gene is TRBJ2-3, the V gene TRBV7-9; a possible D gene is TRBD2 (6 bases). This CDR3 is built from 16 residues. V was clipped by 5 bases and J by 4 bases, with 19 bases between them. The germline gives CDR1 SEHNR, CDR2 FQNEAQ (reference sequence). The DNA for the CDR3 is TGTGCCAGCAGCACCCAACAAGGGGCGGGACCAGATACGCAGTATTTT. It encodes CASSTQQGAGPDTQYF.

This clone was recorded once. The rearrangement uses TRBV2 and TRBJ1-2, with D perhaps matching TRBD1 (5 bases). Germline lookup yields CDR1 SNHLY and CDR2 FYNNEI. Trimming pared 4 bases from V and 7 bases from J, leaving 16 bases between. This CDR3 is 14 amino acids long. In nucleotides, the CDR3 is TGTGCCAGCAGTGGGGACCGATCAGATCCTGGCTACACCTTC. This translates into CASSGDRSDPGYTF.

The chain combines TRBV10-2 with TRBJ1-4; D may be TRBD1 (5 bases). With 8 bases removed from V and 1 base from J, the gap between germline ends came to 8 bases. Germline CDR1 reads WSHSY; CDR2 reads SAAADI. There are 13 residues in the CDR3. CDR3 bases: TGCGCCAGCGGGGGGGGAACTAATGAAAAACTGTTTTTT. It encodes CASGGGTNEKLFF.

CDR3 residues: CASSAGSSYNEQFF. The CDR3 DNA follows: TGTGCCAGCTCTGCGGGCAGCTCCTACAATGAGCAGTTCTTC. This chain links TRBV6-6 with TRBJ2-1; D possibly corresponds to TRBD2 (5 bases). CDR1 and CDR2 from the germline V gene are MNHNY and SVGAGI (reference sequence). The CDR3 sequence is 14 residues long. V dropped 8 bases and J dropped 0 bases, with 11 bases sitting between them.

The CDR3 loop reads CASSAGLAGGIGTQYF. The CDR3 DNA reads as TGTGCCAGCAGCGCGGGACTAGCGGGGGGAATTGGTACGCAGTATTTT. The chain uses TRBV9 and TRBJ2-3, with 15 positions matching TRBD2. The germline CDR1 and CDR2 sequences are SGDLS and YYNGEE. J was trimmed by 8 bases and V by 3 bases; bases with no gene match: 7. This CDR3 comprises 16 residues.

This rearrangement joins TRBV19 to TRBJ2-7; possibly TRBD2 for D (5 bases). V was trimmed by 3 bases and J by 6 bases, leaving 12 bases between them. CDR1 and CDR2 from the germline V gene are LNHDA and SQIVND (reference sequence). The CDR3 runs to 13 residues. This CDR3 is CASSMGRGSEQYF. The CDR3 nucleotides are TGTGCCAGTAGTATGGGTCGAGGGTCCGAGCAGTACTTC. The full variable domain, in which reference TRBV19 and TRBJ2-7 provide the parts outside the CDR3, is DGGITQSPKYLFRKEGQNVTLSCEQNLNHDAMYWYRQDPGQGLRLIYYSQIVNDFQKGDIAEGYSVSREKKESFPLTVTSAQKNPTAFYLCASSMGRGSEQYFGPGTRLTVT.

The CDR3: CASSTASGGELIYEQYF. DNA for the CDR3: TGTGCCAGTAGTACAGCCTCAGGGGGCGAGTTGATCTACGAGCAGTACTTC. The chain employs TRBV19 and TRBJ2-7; TRBD1 aligns across 8 bases. The germline gives CDR1 LNHDA, CDR2 SQIVND (reference sequence). CDR3 length equals 17 residues. Trimming at V came to 4 bases and at J to 3 bases, leaving 14 bases not matched to a gene.

In DNA form, the CDR3 reads TGCGCCAGCAGTGACAGGCGTAAATACAATGAGCAGTTCTTC. Protein product: CASSDRRKYNEQFF. The chain is built from TRBV10-1 and TRBJ2-1, with D unresolved. V was cut by 3 bases and J by 4 bases, with 10 bases left in between. Germline assignment: CDR1 WNHNN and CDR2 SYGVQD (reference sequence). There are 14 residues in the CDR3.

This clone was observed a handful of times. The J gene is TRBJ1-6, the V gene TRBV5-7; the match to TRBD1 covers 11 bases. TRBV5-7 is treated as an ORF (open reading frame) with a function not yet certain. The CDR3 extends over 18 amino acids. J lost 10 bases, V lost 4 bases, and 16 bases had no gene match. The CDR3 reads CASSPPPGTGGRESPLHF. The CDR3 DNA reads as TGTGCCAGCAGCCCGCCCCCGGGGACAGGGGGAAGAGAATCACCCCTCCACTTT.